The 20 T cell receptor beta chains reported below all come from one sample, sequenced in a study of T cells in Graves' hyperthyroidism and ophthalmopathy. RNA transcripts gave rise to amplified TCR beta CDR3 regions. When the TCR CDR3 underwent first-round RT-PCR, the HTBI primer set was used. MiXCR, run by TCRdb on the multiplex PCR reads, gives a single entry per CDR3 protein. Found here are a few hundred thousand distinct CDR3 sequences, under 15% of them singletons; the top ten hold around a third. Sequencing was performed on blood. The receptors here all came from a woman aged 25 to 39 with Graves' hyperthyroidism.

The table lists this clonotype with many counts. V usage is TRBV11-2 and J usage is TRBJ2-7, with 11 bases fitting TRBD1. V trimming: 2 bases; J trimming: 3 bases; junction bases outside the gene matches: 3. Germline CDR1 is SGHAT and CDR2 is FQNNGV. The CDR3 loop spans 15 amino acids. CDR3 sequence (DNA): TGTGCCAGCAGCTTAACCGGGACAGGGGGCTACGAGCAGTACTTC. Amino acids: CASSLTGTGGYEQYF. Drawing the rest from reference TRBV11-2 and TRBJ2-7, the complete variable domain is EAGVAQSPRYKIIEKRQSVAFWCNPISGHATLYWYQQILGQGPKLLIQFQNNGVVDDSQLPKDRFSAERLKGVDSTLKIQPAKLEDSAVYLCASSLTGTGGYEQYFGPGTRLTVT.

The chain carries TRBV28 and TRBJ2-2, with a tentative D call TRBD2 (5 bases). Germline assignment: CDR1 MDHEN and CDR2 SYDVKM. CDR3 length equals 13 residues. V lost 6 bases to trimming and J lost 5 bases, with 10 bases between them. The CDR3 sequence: CASRAGGTGELFF. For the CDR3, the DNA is TGTGCCAGCAGAGCCGGCGGGACCGGGGAGCTGTTTTTT.

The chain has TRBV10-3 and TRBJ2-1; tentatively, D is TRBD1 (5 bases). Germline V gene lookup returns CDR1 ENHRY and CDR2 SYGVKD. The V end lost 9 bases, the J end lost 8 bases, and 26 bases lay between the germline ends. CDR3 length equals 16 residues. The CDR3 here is CAIQDLGATARDEQFF. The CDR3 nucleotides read TGTGCCATTCAAGACCTAGGAGCGACGGCCAGGGATGAGCAGTTCTTC.

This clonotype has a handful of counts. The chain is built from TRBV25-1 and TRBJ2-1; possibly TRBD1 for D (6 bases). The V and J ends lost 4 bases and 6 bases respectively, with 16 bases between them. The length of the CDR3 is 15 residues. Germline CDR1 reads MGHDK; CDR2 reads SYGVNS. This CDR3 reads CASSGIRGSVNEQFF. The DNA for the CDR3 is TGTGCCAGCAGTGGGATCAGGGGTAGTGTCAATGAGCAGTTCTTC.

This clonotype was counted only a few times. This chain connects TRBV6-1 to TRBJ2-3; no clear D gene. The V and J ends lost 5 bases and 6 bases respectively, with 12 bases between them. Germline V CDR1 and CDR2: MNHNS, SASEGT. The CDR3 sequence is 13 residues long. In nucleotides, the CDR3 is TGTGCCAGCAGTTTCGAACAGCTGGATACGCAGTATTTT. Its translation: CASSFEQLDTQYF.

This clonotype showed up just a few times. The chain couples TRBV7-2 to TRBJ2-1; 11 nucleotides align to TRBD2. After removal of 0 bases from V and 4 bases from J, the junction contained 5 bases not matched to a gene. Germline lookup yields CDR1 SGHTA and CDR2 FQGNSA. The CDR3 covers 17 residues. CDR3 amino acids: CASSLAGTSGQYNEQFF. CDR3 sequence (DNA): TGTGCCAGCAGCTTAGCTGGGACTAGCGGACAATACAATGAGCAGTTCTTC.

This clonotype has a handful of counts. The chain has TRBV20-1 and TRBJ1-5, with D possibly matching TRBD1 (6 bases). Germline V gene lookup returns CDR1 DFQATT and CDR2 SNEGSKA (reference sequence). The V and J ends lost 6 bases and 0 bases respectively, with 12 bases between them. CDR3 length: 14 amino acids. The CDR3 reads CSAWTVYSNQPQHF. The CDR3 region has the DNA TGCAGTGCCTGGACAGTCTATAGCAATCAGCCCCAGCATTTT.

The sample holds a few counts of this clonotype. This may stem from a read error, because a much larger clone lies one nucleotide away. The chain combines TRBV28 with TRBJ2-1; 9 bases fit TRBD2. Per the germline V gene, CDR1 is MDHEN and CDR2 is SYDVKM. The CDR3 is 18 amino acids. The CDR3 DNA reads TGTGCCAGCAGGGGGGCAGACGGAGCGGGAGGCCAATACAATGAGCAGCTCTTC. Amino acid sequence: CASRGADGAGGQYNEQLF.

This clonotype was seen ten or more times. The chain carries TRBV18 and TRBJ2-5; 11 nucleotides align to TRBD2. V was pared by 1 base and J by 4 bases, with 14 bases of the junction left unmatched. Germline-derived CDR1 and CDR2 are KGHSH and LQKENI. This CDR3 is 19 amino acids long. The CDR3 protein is CASSPRYSGRAHGRETQYF. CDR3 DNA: TGTGCCAGCTCACCACGATATAGCGGGAGGGCCCATGGTAGAGAGACCCAGTACTTC. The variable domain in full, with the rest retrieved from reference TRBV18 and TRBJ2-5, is NAGVMQNPRHLVRRRGQEARLRCSPMKGHSHVYWYRQLPEEGLKFMVYLQKENIIDESGMPKERFSAEFPKEGPSILRIQQVVRGDSAAYFCASSPRYSGRAHGRETQYFGPGTRLLVL.

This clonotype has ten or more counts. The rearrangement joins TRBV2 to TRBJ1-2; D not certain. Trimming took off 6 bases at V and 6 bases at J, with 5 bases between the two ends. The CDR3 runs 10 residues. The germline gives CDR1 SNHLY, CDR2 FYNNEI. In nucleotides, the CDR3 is TGTGCCAGCAGCTATGATGGCTACACCTTC. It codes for CASSYDGYTF.

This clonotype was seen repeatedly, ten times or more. Written as DNA, the CDR3 is TGTGCCAGCAGTTTAGTGTGGCTTGCTGGAAACACCATATATTTT. This sequence encodes CASSLVWLAGNTIYF. J is TRBJ1-3 and V is TRBV28; D not resolved. Germline V gene lookup returns CDR1 MDHEN and CDR2 SYDVKM. The V end was cut by 2 bases, the J end by 2 bases, with 10 bases between. This CDR3 has 15 amino acids.

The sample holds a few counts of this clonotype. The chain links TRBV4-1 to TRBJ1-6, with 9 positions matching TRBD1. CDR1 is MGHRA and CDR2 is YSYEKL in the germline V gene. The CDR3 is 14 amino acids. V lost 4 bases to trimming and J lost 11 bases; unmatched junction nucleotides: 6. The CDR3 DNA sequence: TGCGCCAGCAGCCCACGGACAGGGGATCCACCCCTCCACTTT. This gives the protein CASSPRTGDPPLHF.

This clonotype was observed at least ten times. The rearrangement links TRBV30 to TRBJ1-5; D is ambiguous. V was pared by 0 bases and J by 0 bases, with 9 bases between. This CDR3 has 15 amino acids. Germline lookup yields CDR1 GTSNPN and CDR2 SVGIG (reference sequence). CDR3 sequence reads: CAWSVGEYSNQPQHF. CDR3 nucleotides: TGTGCCTGGAGTGTCGGGGAGTATAGCAATCAGCCCCAGCATTTT. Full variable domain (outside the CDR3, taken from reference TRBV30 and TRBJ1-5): SQTIHQWPATLVQPVGSPLSLECTVEGTSNPNLYWYRQAAGRGLQLLFYSVGIGQISSEVPQNLSASRPQDRQFILSSKKLLLSDSGFYLCAWSVGEYSNQPQHFGDGTRLSIL.

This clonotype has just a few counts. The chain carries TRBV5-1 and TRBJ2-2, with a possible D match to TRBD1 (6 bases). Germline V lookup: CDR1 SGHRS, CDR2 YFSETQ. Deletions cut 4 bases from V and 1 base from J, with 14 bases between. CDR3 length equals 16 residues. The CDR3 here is CASSNGQLRNTGELFF. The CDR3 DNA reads TGCGCCAGCAGCAACGGACAGCTACGGAACACCGGGGAGCTGTTTTTT.

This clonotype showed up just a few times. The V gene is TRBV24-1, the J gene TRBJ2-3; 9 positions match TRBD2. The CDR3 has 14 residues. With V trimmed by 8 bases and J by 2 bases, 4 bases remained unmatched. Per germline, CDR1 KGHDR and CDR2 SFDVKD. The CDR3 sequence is CATKSGRSTDTQYF. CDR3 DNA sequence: TGTGCCACCAAGAGCGGGAGGTCCACAGATACGCAGTATTTT.

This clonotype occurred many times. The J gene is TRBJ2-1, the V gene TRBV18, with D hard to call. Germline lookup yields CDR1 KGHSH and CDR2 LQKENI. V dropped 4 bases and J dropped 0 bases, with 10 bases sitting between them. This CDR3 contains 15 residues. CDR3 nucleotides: TGTGCCAGCTCACTTCCTAGTTACTCCTACAATGAGCAGTTCTTC. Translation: CASSLPSYSYNEQFF.

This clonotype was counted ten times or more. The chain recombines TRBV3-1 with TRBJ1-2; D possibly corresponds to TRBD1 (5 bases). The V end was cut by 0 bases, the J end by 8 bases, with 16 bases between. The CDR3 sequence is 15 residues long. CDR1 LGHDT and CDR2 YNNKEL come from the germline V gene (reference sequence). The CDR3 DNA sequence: TGTGCCAGCAGCCAAGATCGTGGGACCTCAAGAGGCTACACCTTC. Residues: CASSQDRGTSRGYTF.

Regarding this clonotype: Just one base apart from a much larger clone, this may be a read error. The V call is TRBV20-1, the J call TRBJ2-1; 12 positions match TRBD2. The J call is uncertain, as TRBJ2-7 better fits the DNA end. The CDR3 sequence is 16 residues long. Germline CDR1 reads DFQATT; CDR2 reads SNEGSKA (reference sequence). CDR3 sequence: CSAQRTSGITYNEQYF. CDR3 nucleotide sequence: TGCAGTGCTCAAAGGACTAGCGGGATCACCTACAATGAGCAGTACTTC.

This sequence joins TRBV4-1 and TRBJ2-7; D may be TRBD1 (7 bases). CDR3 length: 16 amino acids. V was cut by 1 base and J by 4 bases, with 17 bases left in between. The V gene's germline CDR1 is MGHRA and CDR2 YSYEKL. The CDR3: CASSQGVRAGGYEQYF. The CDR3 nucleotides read TGCGCCAGCAGCCAAGGCGTTAGGGCAGGGGGGTACGAGCAGTACTTC.

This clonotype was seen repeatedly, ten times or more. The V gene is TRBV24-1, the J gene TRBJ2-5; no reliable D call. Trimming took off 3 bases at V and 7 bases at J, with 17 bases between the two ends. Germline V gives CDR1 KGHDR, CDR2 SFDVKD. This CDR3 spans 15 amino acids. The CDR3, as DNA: TGTGCCACCAGTGATCCTGGCTCCAGCCGGCGGACCCAGTACTTC. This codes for CATSDPGSSRRTQYF.